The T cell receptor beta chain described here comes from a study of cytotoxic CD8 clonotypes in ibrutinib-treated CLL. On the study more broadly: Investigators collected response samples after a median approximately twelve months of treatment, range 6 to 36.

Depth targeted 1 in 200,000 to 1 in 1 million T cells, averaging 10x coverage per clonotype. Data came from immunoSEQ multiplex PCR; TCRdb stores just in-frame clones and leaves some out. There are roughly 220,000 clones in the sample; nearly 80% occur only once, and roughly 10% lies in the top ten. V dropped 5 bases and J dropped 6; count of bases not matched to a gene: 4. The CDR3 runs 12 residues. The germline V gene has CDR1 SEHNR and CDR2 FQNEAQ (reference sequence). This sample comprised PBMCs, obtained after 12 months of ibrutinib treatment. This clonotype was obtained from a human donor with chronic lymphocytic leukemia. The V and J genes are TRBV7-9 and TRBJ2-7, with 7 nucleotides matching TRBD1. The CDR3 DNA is TGTGCCAGCAGCGAAAGGGGGCGCGAGCAGTACTTC. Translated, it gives CASSERGREQYF.